These T cell receptor beta chains were read from a single sample in a study of Ad26.COV2.S vaccination and SARS-CoV-2 variants. The table came from immunoSEQ multiplex PCR; TCRdb's copy has only in-frame clones and leaves some out. Of 400,000 to 500,000 clones detected, roughly 90% appear once; the ten largest clones hold 3.6%. The sample was peripheral blood, taken in a trial of Ad26.COV2.S vaccine versus placebo. The receptor source for this set is a person aged 18-60 years who received the Ad26.COV2.S COVID-19 vaccine or a placebo. The CDR3 runs from the conserved cysteine through the conserved F or W. Each record gives: clone size, D gene, J gene, V gene, CDR3 protein, CDR3 DNA. A D gene is named only where the DNA matches it firmly. The size field is filled for only some rows; it gives once, few, many or a size class.

-	TRBD1	TRBJ1-4	TRBV15	CATSRDPKGTGPNEKLFF	TGTGCCACCAGCAGAGACCCAAAGGGGACAGGGCCAAATGAAAAACTGTTTTTT
-	-	TRBJ2-3	TRBV7-2	CASSLYRITDTQYF	TGTGCCAGCAGCTTATACCGGATTACAGATACGCAGTATTTT
-	-	TRBJ2-1	TRBV28	CASSFQGRGYNEQFF	TGTGCCAGCAGTTTTCAGGGAAGGGGGTACAATGAGCAGTTCTTC
-	-	TRBJ2-4	TRBV11-3	CASSFRANQNIQYF	TGTGCCAGCAGCTTCAGAGCCAATCAAAACATTCAGTACTTC
-	-	TRBJ2-2	TRBV11-2	CASSLGVGELFF	TGTGCCAGCAGCTTGGGGGTCGGGGAGCTGTTTTTT
few	TRBD1	TRBJ1-1	TRBV6-6	CATTPDRGITEAFF	TGTGCCACCACACCTGACAGGGGTATCACTGAAGCTTTCTTT
-	-	TRBJ1-5	TRBV11-2	CASSSTGGEQPQHF	TGTGCCAGCAGCTCGACAGGTGGTGAACAGCCCCAGCATTTT
-	-	TRBJ2-1	TRBV7-2	CASSLGLAREQFF	TGTGCCAGCAGCTTAGGTCTAGCACGAGAGCAGTTCTTC
-	-	TRBJ1-6	TRBV5-5	CASSLEPGQGNSPLHF	TGTGCCAGCAGCTTGGAGCCCGGGCAGGGGAATTCACCCCTCCACTTT
once	-	TRBJ2-7	TRBV4-2	CASSQNYEQYF	TGTGCCAGCAGCCAAAACTACGAGCAGTACTTC
-	-	TRBJ2-7	TRBV5-1	CASSLRDRIDEQYF	TGCGCCAGCAGCTTGCGAGACAGGATCGACGAGCAGTACTTC
-	TRBD1	TRBJ1-5	TRBV4-2	CASSQGQGARQPQHF	TGTGCCAGCAGCCAGGGACAGGGGGCTCGTCAGCCCCAGCATTTT
-	-	TRBJ2-6	TRBV4-1	CASSQDRFSGANVLTF	TGCGCCAGCAGCCAAGATCGGTTTTCTGGGGCCAACGTCCTGACTTTC
-	-	TRBJ1-1	TRBV11-2	CASRIQGFYTEAFF	TGTGCCAGCAGGATACAGGGTTTTTACACTGAAGCTTTCTTT
-	-	TRBJ1-2	TRBV27	CASSSAGAGSYGYTF	TGTGCCAGCAGTTCCGCCGGCGCAGGCTCCTATGGCTACACCTTC
few	-	TRBJ1-6	TRBV4-1	CASSLRDSNSPLHF	TGCGCCAGCAGCCTCCGGGACTCTAATTCACCCCTCCACTTT
once	TRBD1	TRBJ2-3	TRBV5-1	CASSIYRGPTDTQYF	TGCGCCAGCAGCATCTACAGGGGACCCACAGATACGCAGTATTTT
-	TRBD2	TRBJ2-5	TRBV3-1/TRBV3-2	CASSQDMILADF	TGTGCCAGCAGCCAAGATATGATCCTAGCGGACTTC
once	TRBD2	TRBJ2-7	TRBV3-1/TRBV3-2	CASSQSVAGGRQYF	TGTGCCAGCAGCCAATCGGTAGCGGGGGGGCGGCAGTACTTC
-	-	TRBJ1-1	TRBV15	CATSREGDVFAEAFF	TGTGCCACCAGCAGGGAAGGGGACGTCTTCGCTGAAGCTTTCTTT
-	TRBD1	TRBJ1-3	TRBV3-1/TRBV3-2	CASSRGGGAGGNTIYF	TGTGCCAGCAGCCGCGGAGGGGGCGCAGGAGGAAACACCATATATTTT
-	TRBD1	TRBJ1-1	TRBV4-1	CASSQRTGNTEAFF	TGCGCCAGCAGCCAAAGGACAGGGAACACTGAAGCTTTCTTT
-	-	TRBJ2-2	TRBV4-1	CASSQEYRETGELFF	TGCGCCAGCAGCCAAGAATACAGGGAGACCGGGGAGCTGTTTTTT
-	-	TRBJ2-3	TRBV7-8	CASSLAQTSTDTQYF	TGTGCCAGCAGCTTAGCTCAGACTAGCACAGATACGCAGTATTTT
once	-	TRBJ1-2	TRBV20-1	CSARSRSATIF	TGCAGTGCTAGATCCCGGAGTGCAACCATCTTC
-	-	TRBJ2-3	TRBV10-3	CAISESMGTDTQYF	TGTGCCATCAGTGAGTCTATGGGGACAGATACGCAGTATTTT
once	-	TRBJ2-1	TRBV10-2	CASSKNRNPRDEQFF	TGCGCCAGCAGTAAAAACAGGAACCCCCGGGATGAGCAGTTCTTC
-	-	TRBJ2-7	TRBV12-3/TRBV12-4	CASTGQTAYEQYF	TGTGCCAGCACCGGACAGACCGCCTACGAGCAGTACTTC
-	TRBD1	TRBJ2-7	TRBV7-9	CASSSPPGQGVYEQYF	TGTGCCAGCAGCTCTCCACCGGGACAGGGGGTCTACGAGCAGTACTTC
once	-	TRBJ1-2	TRBV28	CASRPPGADYGYTF	TGTGCCAGCAGACCCCCGGGAGCCGACTATGGCTACACCTTC
-	-	TRBJ1-1	TRBV27	CASSRMGGAAEAFF	TGTGCCAGCAGTCGCATGGGGGGGGCGGCTGAAGCTTTCTTT
-	TRBD1	TRBJ1-6	TRBV6-6	CASSTGDSSNSPLHF	TGTGCCAGCAGCACAGGGGACAGCTCTAATTCACCCCTCCACTTT
-	-	TRBJ2-2	TRBV4-1	CASSQFAGEYTGELFF	TGCGCCAGCAGCCAATTTGCAGGGGAATACACCGGGGAGCTGTTTTTT
-	-	TRBJ1-2	TRBV5-1	CASSLHPEGDYTF	TGCGCCAGCAGCCTACACCCTGAGGGGGACTACACCTTC
-	-	TRBJ1-2	TRBV30	CAWSAPGQSFNYGYTF	TGTGCCTGGAGTGCCCCCGGACAGTCCTTTAACTATGGCTACACCTTC
-	-	TRBJ1-1	TRBV6-5	CASSYSAVNTEAFF	TGTGCCAGCAGTTACTCGGCAGTAAACACTGAAGCTTTCTTT
-	-	TRBJ2-1	TRBV10-1	CASSDDPAGNEQFF	TGCGCCAGCAGTGACGACCCAGCGGGCAATGAGCAGTTCTTC
-	TRBD1	TRBJ2-7	TRBV7-9	CASSLTGAYYEQYF	TGTGCCAGCAGTCTAACAGGGGCCTACTACGAGCAGTACTTC
-	-	TRBJ1-5	TRBV6-2/TRBV6-3	CASSYSRYEGGWSNQPQHF	TGTGCCAGCAGTTATTCCCGGTACGAGGGGGGTTGGAGCAATCAGCCCCAGCATTTT
-	-	TRBJ1-4	TRBV20-1	CSASRGTNNEKLFF	TGCAGTGCTAGTCGCGGGACCAACAATGAAAAACTGTTTTTT
-	TRBD1	TRBJ1-1	TRBV28	CASSFSGGNTEAFF	TGTGCCAGCAGTTTTTCAGGGGGCAACACTGAAGCTTTCTTT
-	TRBD2	TRBJ2-3	TRBV5-1	CASSPGTTRTSTDTQYF	TGCGCCAGCAGCCCAGGGACTACCCGAACTAGCACAGATACGCAGTATTTT
-	-	TRBJ1-6	TRBV4-3	CASSPSKAYNSPLHF	TGCGCCAGCAGCCCGTCGAAGGCTTACAATTCACCCCTCCACTTT
few	TRBD1	TRBJ2-7	TRBV5-1	CATPKRGQAPYEQYF	TGCGCCACCCCCAAACGGGGACAGGCCCCCTACGAGCAGTACTTC
once	-	TRBJ2-1	TRBV6-1	CASSEGQGSHNEQFF	TGTGCCAGCAGTGAAGGGCAGGGCAGTCACAATGAGCAGTTCTTC
-	-	TRBJ2-5	TRBV7-9	CASSLVGEQETQYF	TGTGCCAGCAGCTTAGTGGGGGAACAAGAGACCCAGTACTTC
-	-	TRBJ1-2	TRBV7-9	CASSLGTDYGYTF	TGTGCCAGCAGCTTAGGGACGGACTATGGCTACACCTTC
-	TRBD1	TRBJ2-3	TRBV6-5	CASREDRGTDTQYF	TGTGCCAGCAGGGAGGACAGGGGCACAGATACGCAGTATTTT